The present entry profiles one TCR beta chain with its context. The data are from a study of blood T cell repertoires in COVID-19. Across the whole study: Sites in the United States, Italy and Spain provided acute and convalescent COVID-19 samples. T cells, B-cell-depleted T cells, or PBMCs provided the cDNA or gDNA that served as material.

Seattle researchers signed up patients amid active infection and tracked them longitudinally. The CDR3 is 15 residues long. With 5 bases removed from V and 6 bases from J, the gap between germline ends came to 16 bases. In germline, CDR1 is SEHNR, CDR2 FQNEAQ (reference sequence). Produced via immunoSEQ multiplex PCR; TCRdb's table is partial and in-frame only. This table has a few hundred thousand clones, around 87% appearing once. The chain is built from TRBV7-9 and TRBJ2-2; perhaps TRBD1 as D (5 bases). The sequence was collected from a woman aged 30 to 39 with COVID-19, enrolled during active disease. Sequenced: peripheral blood. CDR3 amino acids: CASSGTSGMPGELFF. In DNA, the CDR3 is TGTGCCAGCAGCGGAACGTCAGGGATGCCCGGGGAGCTGTTTTTT.